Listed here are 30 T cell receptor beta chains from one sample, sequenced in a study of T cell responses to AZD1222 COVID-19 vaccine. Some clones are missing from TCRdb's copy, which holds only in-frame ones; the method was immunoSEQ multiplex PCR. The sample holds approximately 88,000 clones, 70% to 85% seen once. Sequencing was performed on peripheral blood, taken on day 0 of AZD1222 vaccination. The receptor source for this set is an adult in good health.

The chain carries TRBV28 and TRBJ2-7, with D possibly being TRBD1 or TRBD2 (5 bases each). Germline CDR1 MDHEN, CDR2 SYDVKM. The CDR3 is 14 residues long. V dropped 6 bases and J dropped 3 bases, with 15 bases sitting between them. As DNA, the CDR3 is TGTGCCAGCAGCATAACGGGGCAGGGCTACGAGCAGTACTTC. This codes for CASSITGQGYEQYF.

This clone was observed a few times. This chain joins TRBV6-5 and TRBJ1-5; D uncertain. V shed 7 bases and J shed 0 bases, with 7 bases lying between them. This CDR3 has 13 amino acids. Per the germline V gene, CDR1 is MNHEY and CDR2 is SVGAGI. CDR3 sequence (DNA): TGTGCCAGCACCAGTTCTAGCAATCAGCCCCAGCATTTT. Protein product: CASTSSSNQPQHF.

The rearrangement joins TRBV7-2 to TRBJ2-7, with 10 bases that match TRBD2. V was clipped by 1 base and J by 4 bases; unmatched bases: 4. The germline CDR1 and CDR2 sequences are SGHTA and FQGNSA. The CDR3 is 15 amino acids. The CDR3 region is CASSLGGTSEYEQYF. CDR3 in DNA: TGTGCCAGCAGCTTAGGGGGGACTAGCGAATACGAGCAGTACTTC.

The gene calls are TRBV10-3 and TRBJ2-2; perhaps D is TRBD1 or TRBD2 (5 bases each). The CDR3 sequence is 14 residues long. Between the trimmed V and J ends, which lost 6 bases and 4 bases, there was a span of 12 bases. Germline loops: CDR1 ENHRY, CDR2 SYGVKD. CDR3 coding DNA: TGTGCCATCAGCACCGGGACCACCACCGGGGAGCTGTTTTTT. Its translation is CAISTGTTTGELFF.

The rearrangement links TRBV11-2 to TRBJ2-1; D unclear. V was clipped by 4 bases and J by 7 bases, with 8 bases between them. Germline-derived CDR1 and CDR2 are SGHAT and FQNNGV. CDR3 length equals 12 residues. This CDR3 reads CASSSSGNEQFF. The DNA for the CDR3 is TGTGCCAGCAGCTCCTCAGGTAATGAGCAGTTCTTC.

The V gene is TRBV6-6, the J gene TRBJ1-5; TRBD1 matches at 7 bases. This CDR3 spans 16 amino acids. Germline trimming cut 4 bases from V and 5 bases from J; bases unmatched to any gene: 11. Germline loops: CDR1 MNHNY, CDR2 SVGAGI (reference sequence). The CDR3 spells CASSSHDRVGDQPQHF. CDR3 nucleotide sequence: TGTGCCAGCAGTTCCCATGACAGGGTCGGTGATCAGCCCCAGCATTTT.

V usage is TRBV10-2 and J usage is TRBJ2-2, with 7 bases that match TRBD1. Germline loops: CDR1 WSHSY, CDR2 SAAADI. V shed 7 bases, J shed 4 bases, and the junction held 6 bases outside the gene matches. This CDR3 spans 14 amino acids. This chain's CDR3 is CASIRDRVTGELFF. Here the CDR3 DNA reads TGCGCCAGCATTAGAGACAGGGTCACCGGGGAGCTGTTTTTT.

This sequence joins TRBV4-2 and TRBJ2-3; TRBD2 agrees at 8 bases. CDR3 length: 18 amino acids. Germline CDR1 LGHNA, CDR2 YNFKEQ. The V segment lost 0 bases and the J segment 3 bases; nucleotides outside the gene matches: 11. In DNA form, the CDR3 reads TGTGCCAGCAGCCAAGATGTGGGAGCGGGAGTGGGAACAGATACGCAGTATTTT. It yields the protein CASSQDVGAGVGTDTQYF.

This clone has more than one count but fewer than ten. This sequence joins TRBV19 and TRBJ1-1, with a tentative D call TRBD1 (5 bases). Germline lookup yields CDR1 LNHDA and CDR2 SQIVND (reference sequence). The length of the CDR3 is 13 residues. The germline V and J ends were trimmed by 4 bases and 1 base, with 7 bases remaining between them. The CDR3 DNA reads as TGTGCCAGTAGTAAGACAGCGAACACTGAAGCTTTCTTT. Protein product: CASSKTANTEAFF. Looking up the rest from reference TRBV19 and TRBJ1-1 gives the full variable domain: DGGITQSPKYLFRKEGQNVTLSCEQNLNHDAMYWYRQDPGQGLRLIYYSQIVNDFQKGDIAEGYSVSREKKESFPLTVTSAQKNPTAFYLCASSKTANTEAFFGQGTRLTVV.

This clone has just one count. The CDR3 DNA follows: TGTGCCAGCAGCCCGTTGGATTCACCCCTCCACTTT. This sequence encodes CASSPLDSPLHF. This chain connects TRBV5-8 to TRBJ1-6; no clear D. Germline assignment: CDR1 SGHTS and CDR2 YDEGEE. V lost 4 bases and J lost 8, with 7 bases in between. The CDR3 is made up of 12 amino acids.

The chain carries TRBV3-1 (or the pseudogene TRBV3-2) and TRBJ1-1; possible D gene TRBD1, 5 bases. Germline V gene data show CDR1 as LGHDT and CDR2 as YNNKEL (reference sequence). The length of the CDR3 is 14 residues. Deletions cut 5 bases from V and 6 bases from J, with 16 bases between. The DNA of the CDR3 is TGTGCCAGCAGCTTCGTCCAGGGATCGGCTGAAGCTTTCTTT. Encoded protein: CASSFVQGSAEAFF.

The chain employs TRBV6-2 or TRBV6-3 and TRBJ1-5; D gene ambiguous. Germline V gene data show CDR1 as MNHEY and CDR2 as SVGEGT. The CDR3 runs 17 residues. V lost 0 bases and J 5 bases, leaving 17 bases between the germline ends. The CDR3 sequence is CASSYSGYTGNDQPQHF. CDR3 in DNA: TGTGCCAGCAGTTACTCGGGTTATACCGGGAATGATCAGCCCCAGCATTTT.

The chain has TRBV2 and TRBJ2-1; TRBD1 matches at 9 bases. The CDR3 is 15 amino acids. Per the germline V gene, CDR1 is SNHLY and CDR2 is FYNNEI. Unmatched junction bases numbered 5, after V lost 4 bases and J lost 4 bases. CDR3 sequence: CASSVRQGVYNEQFF. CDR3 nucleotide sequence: TGTGCCAGCAGTGTTAGACAGGGGGTTTACAATGAGCAGTTCTTC.

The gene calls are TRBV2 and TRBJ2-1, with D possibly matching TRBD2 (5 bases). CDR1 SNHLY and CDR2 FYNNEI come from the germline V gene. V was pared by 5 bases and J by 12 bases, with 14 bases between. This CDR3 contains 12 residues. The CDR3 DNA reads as TGTGCCAGCAGTCTTTCGTGGGAGTGGCAGTTCTTC. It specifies CASSLSWEWQFF.

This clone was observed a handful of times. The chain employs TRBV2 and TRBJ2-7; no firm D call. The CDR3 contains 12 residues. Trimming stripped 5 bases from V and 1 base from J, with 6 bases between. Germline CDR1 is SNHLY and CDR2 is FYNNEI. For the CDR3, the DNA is TGTGCCAGCAGTCAGGATTCCTACGAGCAGTACTTC. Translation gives CASSQDSYEQYF.

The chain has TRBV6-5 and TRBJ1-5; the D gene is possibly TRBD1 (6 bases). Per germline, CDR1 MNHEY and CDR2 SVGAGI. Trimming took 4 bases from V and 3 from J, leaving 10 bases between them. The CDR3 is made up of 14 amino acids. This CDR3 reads CASSFGQFNQPQHF. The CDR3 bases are TGTGCCAGCAGTTTCGGACAGTTCAATCAGCCCCAGCATTTT.

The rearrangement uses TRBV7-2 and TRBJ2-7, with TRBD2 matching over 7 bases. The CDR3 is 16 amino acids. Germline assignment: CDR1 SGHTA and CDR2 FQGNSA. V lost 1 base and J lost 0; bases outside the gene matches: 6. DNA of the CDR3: TGTGCCAGCAGCTTAGTTGTCGAGCGGGACTCCTACGAGCAGTACTTC. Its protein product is CASSLVVERDSYEQYF.

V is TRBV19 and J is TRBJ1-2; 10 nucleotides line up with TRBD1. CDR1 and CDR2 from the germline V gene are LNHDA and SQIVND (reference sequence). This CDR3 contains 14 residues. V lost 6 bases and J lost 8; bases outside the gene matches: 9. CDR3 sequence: CASRGADRGQGYTF. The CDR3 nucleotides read TGTGCCAGTAGAGGCGCCGACAGGGGGCAAGGCTACACCTTC.

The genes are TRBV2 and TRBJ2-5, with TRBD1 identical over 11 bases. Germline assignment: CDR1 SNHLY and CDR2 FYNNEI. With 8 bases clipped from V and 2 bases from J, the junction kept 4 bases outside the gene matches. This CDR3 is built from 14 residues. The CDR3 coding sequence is TGTGCCAGCGGGAGGGACAGGGGGCAAGAGACCCAGTACTTC. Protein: CASGRDRGQETQYF.

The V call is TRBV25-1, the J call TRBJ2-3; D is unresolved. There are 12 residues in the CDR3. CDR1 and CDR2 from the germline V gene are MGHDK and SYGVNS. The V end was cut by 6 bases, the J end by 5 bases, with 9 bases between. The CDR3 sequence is CASRNEGDTQYF. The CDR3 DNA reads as TGTGCCAGCAGGAATGAAGGAGATACGCAGTATTTT.

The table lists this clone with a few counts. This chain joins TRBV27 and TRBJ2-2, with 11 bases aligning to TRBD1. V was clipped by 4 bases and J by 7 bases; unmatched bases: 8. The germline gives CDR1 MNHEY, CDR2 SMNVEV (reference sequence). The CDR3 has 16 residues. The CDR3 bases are TGTGCCAGCAGTTCTGGGACAGGGGGTAAGGGCGGGGAGCTGTTTTTT. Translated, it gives CASSSGTGGKGGELFF.

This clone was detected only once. CDR3 sequence: CASSLRGQYGGNTIYF. In DNA, the CDR3 is TGTGCCAGCAGCTTGCGGGGGCAGTACGGTGGAAACACCATATATTTT. The rearrangement uses TRBV5-5 and TRBJ1-3, with D perhaps TRBD1 (6 bases). CDR3 length equals 16 residues. Germline V gene lookup returns CDR1 SGHKS and CDR2 YYEKEE (reference sequence). Trimming shortened V by 1 base and J by 3 bases, and 14 bases separated the two germline ends.

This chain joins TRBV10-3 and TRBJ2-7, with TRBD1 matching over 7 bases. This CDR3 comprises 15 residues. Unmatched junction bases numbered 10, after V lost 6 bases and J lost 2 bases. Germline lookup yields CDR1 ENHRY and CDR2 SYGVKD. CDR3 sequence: CAIRTRDSGTYEQYF. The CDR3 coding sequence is TGTGCCATCAGGACCCGGGACAGTGGGACCTACGAGCAGTACTTC.

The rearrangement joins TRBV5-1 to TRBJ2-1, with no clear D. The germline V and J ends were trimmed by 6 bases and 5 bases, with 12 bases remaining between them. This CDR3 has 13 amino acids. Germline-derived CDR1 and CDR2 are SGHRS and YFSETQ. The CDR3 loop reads CASTLSEHNEQFF. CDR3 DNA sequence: TGCGCCAGCACCCTCTCAGAACACAATGAGCAGTTCTTC.

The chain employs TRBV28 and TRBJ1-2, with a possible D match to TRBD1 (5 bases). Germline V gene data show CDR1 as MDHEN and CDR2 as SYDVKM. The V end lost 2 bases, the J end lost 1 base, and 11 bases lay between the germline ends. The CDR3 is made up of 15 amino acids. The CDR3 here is CASSLGTEYNYGYTF. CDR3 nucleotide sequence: TGTGCCAGCAGTTTAGGGACGGAGTATAACTATGGCTACACCTTC.

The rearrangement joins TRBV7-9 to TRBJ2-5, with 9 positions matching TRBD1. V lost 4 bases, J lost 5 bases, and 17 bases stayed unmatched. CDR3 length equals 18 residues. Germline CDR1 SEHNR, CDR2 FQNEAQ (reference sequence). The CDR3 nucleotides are TGTGCCAGCAGCTCTCGGACAGGGGTTGGGGCTAGCGAGGAGACCCAGTACTTC. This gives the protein CASSSRTGVGASEETQYF.

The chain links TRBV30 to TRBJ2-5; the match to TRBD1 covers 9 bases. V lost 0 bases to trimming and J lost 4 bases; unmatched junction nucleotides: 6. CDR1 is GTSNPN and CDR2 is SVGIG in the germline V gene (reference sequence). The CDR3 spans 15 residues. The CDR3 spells CAWSVGTGRGETQYF. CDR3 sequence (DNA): TGTGCCTGGAGTGTCGGGACAGGGAGGGGAGAGACCCAGTACTTC.

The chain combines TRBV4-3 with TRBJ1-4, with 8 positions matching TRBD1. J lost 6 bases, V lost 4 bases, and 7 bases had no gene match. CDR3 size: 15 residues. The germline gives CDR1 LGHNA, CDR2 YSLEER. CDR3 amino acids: CASSPSGQAYEKLFF. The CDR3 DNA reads TGCGCCAGCAGCCCCTCGGGACAGGCCTATGAAAAACTGTTTTTT.

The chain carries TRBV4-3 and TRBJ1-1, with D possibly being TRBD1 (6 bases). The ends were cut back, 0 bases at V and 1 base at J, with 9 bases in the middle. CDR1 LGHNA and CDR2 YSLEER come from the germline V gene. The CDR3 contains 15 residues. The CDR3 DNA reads TGCGCCAGCAGCCAAGATCCCAGGGGGAACACTGAAGCTTTCTTT. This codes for CASSQDPRGNTEAFF.

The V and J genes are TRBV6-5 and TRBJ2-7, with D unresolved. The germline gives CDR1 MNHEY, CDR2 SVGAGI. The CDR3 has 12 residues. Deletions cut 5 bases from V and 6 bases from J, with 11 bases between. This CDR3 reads CASSPLVGEQYF. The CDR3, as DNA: TGTGCCAGCAGTCCCCTTGTAGGCGAGCAGTACTTC.